This TCR beta chain was documented in a study of shared clonotypes between healthy human individuals. Study-level information: CD4 naive and CD4 memory each took three plates per donor, while CD8 naive took two and CD8 memory one. Study observations and caveats: The authors expected sequencing depth to affect clonotype sharing among donors.

Profiled with immunoSEQ multiplex PCR; TCRdb holds only in-frame clones, not every one. The sample holds around 610,000 clones, 96% seen once. Remarks on this clone: Its antigen is still unknown.

This CDR3 region has 14 residues. Trimming shortened V by 3 bases and J by 0 bases, and 6 bases separated the two germline ends. Germline-derived CDR1 and CDR2 are LNHNV and YYDKDF (reference sequence). Naive CD8 cells were CD45RO-negative, positively selected for CCR7, excluding terminally differentiated effector memory CD45RA+ cells. The clonotype originates from a woman younger than 45 in good health. Material: naive CD8+ T cells sorted from blood. The chain uses TRBV15 and TRBJ2-1, with D possibly TRBD2 on 5 matching bases. The CDR3 spells CATSSSGSYNEQFF. The CDR3 DNA sequence: TGTGCCACCAGCAGCAGCGGCTCCTACAATGAGCAGTTCTTC.